A selection of T cell receptor beta chains follows, all from one sample in a study of cytotoxic CD8 clonotypes in ibrutinib-treated CLL. TCRdb's copy holds only in-frame clones and misses some; the assay was immunoSEQ multiplex PCR. Among fewer than 400,000 clones listed, roughly 70% were seen once. This specimen was PBMCs, taken after 36 months of ibrutinib treatment. Receptors originate from a human donor with chronic lymphocytic leukemia. CDR3s include the opening cysteine and the closing phenylalanine or tryptophan. A D gene is named only where the DNA matches it firmly.

V	length	D	J	CDR3
TRBV4-1	14	-	TRBJ2-7	CASSHLRDPYEQYF
TRBV18	16	TRBD2	TRBJ2-3	CASSRGLAGAPDTQYF
TRBV15	15	TRBD1	TRBJ1-2	CATSRQTGGKYGYTF
TRBV9	15	-	TRBJ2-3	CASSVGQASTDTQYF
TRBV5-6	16	-	TRBJ2-7	CASSDGGTMDFYEQYF
TRBV5-5	14	-	TRBJ2-7	CASSPTDGSYEQYF
TRBV7-9	17	TRBD2	TRBJ2-5	CASSYYMGLAGSETQYF
TRBV11-2	15	TRBD1	TRBJ2-7	CASTNSPETGSVQYF
TRBV7-9	13	-	TRBJ1-2	CASSLEGDYGYTF
TRBV29-1	11	-	TRBJ2-1	CSALTQGSQFF
TRBV28	13	-	TRBJ2-1	CASSFPSGNEQFF
TRBV5-1	18	-	TRBJ1-1	CASSLPWTHPGVNTEAFF
TRBV27	15	-	TRBJ2-1	CASSFRPDGYNEQFF
TRBV6-5	14	TRBD1	TRBJ2-7	CASSKGQESYEQYF
TRBV7-9	12	-	TRBJ2-7	CASSLGLGPLNF
TRBV27	11	-	TRBJ2-7	CASSQGLFKYF
TRBV15	12	-	TRBJ2-5	CATSEGQETQYF
TRBV19	14	TRBD2	TRBJ2-2	CASSLGLVAGELFF
TRBV5-1	14	TRBD1	TRBJ1-1	CASSLGQVSTEAFF
TRBV6-6	15	-	TRBJ2-7	CASSGLATATYEQYF
TRBV6-5	14	-	TRBJ2-3	CASRVRGHTDTQYF
TRBV13	12	-	TRBJ2-7	CASSLLPYEQYF
TRBV18	11	-	TRBJ2-5	CASSPGVTQYF
TRBV10-3	14	-	TRBJ2-5	CAISELGAKETQYF
TRBV27	15	-	TRBJ1-5	CASRRTGNSNQPQHF
TRBV6-4	17	TRBD1	TRBJ1-3	CASSSNGQGSSGNTIYF
TRBV6-6	12	-	TRBJ2-7	CASSWTINEQYF
TRBV27	13	-	TRBJ1-2	CASSLSIKGDYTF
TRBV9	16	-	TRBJ1-2	CASSVGGAGANYGYTF
TRBV19	14	TRBD1	TRBJ2-7	CASSIRDRTHEQYF
TRBV7-3	13	TRBD1	TRBJ2-7	CASSWDRVSEQYF
TRBV7-2	15	-	TRBJ2-7	CASSLDTESSYEQYF
TRBV5-6	14	-	TRBJ1-1	CASSFGGSHPEAFF